The clone carrying this T cell receptor beta chain was detected once. Its antigen is currently unknown. The sample originates from a study of T cell repertoires in cytomegalovirus infection. TCRdb reanalysed the reads using MiXCR and keeps one entry per CDR3 protein. The data contain more than 45,000 distinct CDR3 sequences, 20% to 25% of them singletons. Germline V lookup: CDR1 SEHNR, CDR2 FQNEAQ (reference sequence). CDR3 length equals 15 residues. The V gene end was trimmed by 4 bases and the J gene end by 2 bases; junction bases not matched to a gene: 7. The sequence was obtained from a human donor in good health (CMV status not recorded). Some clones in this sample may be carry-over from other donors' samples. J is TRBJ2-7 and V is TRBV7-9, with 8 nucleotides matching TRBD2. The specimen comprised CD8+ T cells from cultured PBMCs, sampled from culture after CMV antigen stimulation. The CDR3 reads CASSSRREAPYEQYF. DNA for the CDR3: TGTGCCAGCAGCTCTCGGCGGGAGGCCCCCTACGAGCAGTACTTC. Filled out from reference TRBV7-9 and TRBJ2-7, the complete variable domain reads DTGVSQNPRHKITKRGQNVTFRCDPISEHNRLYWYRQTLGQGPEFLTYFQNEAQLEKSRLLSDRFSAERPKGSFSTLEIQRTEQGDSAMYLCASSSRREAPYEQYFGPGTRLTVT.